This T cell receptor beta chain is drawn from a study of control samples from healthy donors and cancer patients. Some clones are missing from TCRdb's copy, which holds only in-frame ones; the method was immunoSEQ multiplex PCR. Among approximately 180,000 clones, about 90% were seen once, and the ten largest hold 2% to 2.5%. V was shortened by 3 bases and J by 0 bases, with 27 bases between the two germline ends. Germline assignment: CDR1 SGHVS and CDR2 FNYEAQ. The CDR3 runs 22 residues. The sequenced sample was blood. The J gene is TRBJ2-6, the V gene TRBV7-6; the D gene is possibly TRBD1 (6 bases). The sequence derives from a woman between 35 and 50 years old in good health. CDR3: CASSFNPNRPGQPNSGANVLTF. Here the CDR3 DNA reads TGTGCCAGCAGCTTTAACCCCAATAGACCCGGACAGCCAAACTCTGGGGCCAACGTCCTGACTTTC.